These 30 T cell receptor beta chains originate from one sample sequenced in a study of T cell changes during pregnancy in multiple sclerosis. Generated by immunoSEQ multiplex PCR, the TCRdb table keeps only in-frame clones and is missing some. The repertoire holds 50,000 or so clones, almost 95% seen once, with roughly 0.25% in the top ten. The material was CD4+ T cells from peripheral blood mononuclear cells, obtained in the third trimester of pregnancy. These receptors all come from a female donor with multiple sclerosis, enrolled in a pregnancy study.

J is TRBJ1-2 and V is TRBV2; TRBD1 matches at 7 bases. V trimming: 0 bases; J trimming: 5 bases; junction bases outside the gene matches: 6. Germline assignment: CDR1 SNHLY and CDR2 FYNNEI. The CDR3 is 15 amino acids. The chain's CDR3 is CASSEARGQLYGYTF. DNA of the CDR3: TGTGCCAGCAGTGAAGCGCGGGGACAGTTATATGGCTACACCTTC.

The chain links TRBV1 to TRBJ2-5; the D segment call TRBD1 is taken from the table without a DNA check. TRBV1 is designated a pseudogene. This CDR3 spans 14 amino acids. CDR3: CTYRTGAPGEAQYF. CDR3 sequence (DNA): TGCACCTACAGAACAGGGGCCCCGGGTGAGGCCCAGTACTTC.

The chain recombines TRBV28 with TRBJ1-1, with 8 nucleotides matching TRBD1. Trimming cost V 4 bases and J 1 base; bases outside gene matches: 2. The CDR3 extends over 14 amino acids. Germline V gene lookup returns CDR1 MDHEN and CDR2 SYDVKM. CDR3 DNA: TGTGCCAGCAGTTCCGGGACAGGGAACACTGAAGCTTTCTTT. This gives the protein CASSSGTGNTEAFF.

The chain links TRBV27 to TRBJ2-3; 13 bases map to TRBD2. V dropped 4 bases and J dropped 9; count of bases not matched to a gene: 13. Germline V lookup: CDR1 MNHEY, CDR2 SMNVEV (reference sequence). The CDR3 runs 17 residues. The CDR3 reads CASSSTPGLAGLETQYF. CDR3 DNA sequence: TGTGCCAGCAGTTCCACACCGGGACTAGCGGGATTAGAGACGCAGTATTTT.

CDR3 amino acids: CASEGGPGDTQYF. Here the CDR3 DNA reads TGTGCTAGTGAGGGGGGGCCGGGAGATACGCAGTATTTT. The V call is TRBV12-5, the J call TRBJ2-3, with D perhaps matching TRBD2 (7 bases). In germline, CDR1 is LGHNT, CDR2 FRNRAP. Trimming removed 7 bases from V and 5 bases from J, with 13 bases in between. There are 13 residues in the CDR3.

The chain has TRBV5-4 and TRBJ2-3; 9 bases agree with TRBD1. Trimming at V came to 4 bases and at J to 4 bases, leaving 10 bases not matched to a gene. The V gene's germline CDR1 is SGHNT and CDR2 YYREEE (reference sequence). The CDR3 totals 16 residues. For the CDR3, the DNA is TGTGCCAGCAGCGAACCCCGGGACAGGGAGTCAGATACGCAGTATTTT. Protein product: CASSEPRDRESDTQYF.

The rearrangement joins TRBV2 to TRBJ1-4; 12 bases match TRBD1. Germline CDR1 SNHLY, CDR2 FYNNEI. V shed 7 bases, J shed 7 bases, and the junction held 10 bases outside the gene matches. The CDR3 runs 16 residues. This chain's CDR3 is CASNVPGQGASEKLFF. For the CDR3, the DNA is TGTGCCAGCAACGTCCCGGGACAGGGGGCGAGTGAAAAACTGTTTTTT.

J is TRBJ2-7 and V is TRBV5-1; 8 nucleotides match TRBD2. Trimming took 3 bases from V and 3 from J; bases not matched to a gene: 5. The CDR3 spans 14 residues. Germline CDR1 reads SGHRS; CDR2 reads YFSETQ. DNA of the CDR3: TGCGCCAGCAGCTCCGGGACTAGAAACTACGAGCAGTACTTC. Translating it yields CASSSGTRNYEQYF.

This clone has a single count. This chain joins TRBV6-5 and TRBJ2-7; 9 bases fit TRBD1. Per germline, CDR1 MNHEY and CDR2 SVGAGI. With V trimmed by 4 bases and J by 0 bases, 7 bases remained unmatched. The CDR3 has 16 amino acids. The DNA of the CDR3 is TGTGCCAGCAGTTCCCTGGACAGGGGAGCCTCCTACGAGCAGTACTTC. It yields the protein CASSSLDRGASYEQYF.

V gene TRBV11-2 combines with J gene TRBJ2-1, with 7 bases lining up with TRBD2. In germline, CDR1 is SGHAT, CDR2 FQNNGV. Losses at the gene ends were 2 bases for V and 6 bases for J; bases not matched to a gene: 10. The CDR3 has 16 amino acids. Written as DNA, the CDR3 is TGTGCCAGCAGCTTAAGAGGACTAGTGGAGGGCAATGAGCAGTTCTTC. Translated, it gives CASSLRGLVEGNEQFF. Using reference TRBV11-2 and TRBJ2-1 for the parts outside the CDR3, the full variable domain is EAGVAQSPRYKIIEKRQSVAFWCNPISGHATLYWYQQILGQGPKLLIQFQNNGVVDDSQLPKDRFSAERLKGVDSTLKIQPAKLEDSAVYLCASSLRGLVEGNEQFFGPGTRLTVL.

This chain links TRBV5-5 with TRBJ1-5; 7 bases fit TRBD1. CDR1 is SGHKS, CDR2 YYEKEE, per germline (reference sequence). Losses at the gene ends were 1 base for V and 1 base for J; bases not matched to a gene: 2. The CDR3 runs 15 residues. CDR3 in amino acids: CASSLTGDSNQPQHF. Written as DNA, the CDR3 is TGTGCCAGCAGCTTGACAGGGGACAGCAATCAGCCCCAGCATTTT.

J is TRBJ2-5 and V is TRBV7-3; tentatively, D is TRBD1 (6 bases). The length of the CDR3 is 16 residues. Germline CDR1 is SGHTA and CDR2 is FQGTGA. The V and J ends lost 1 base and 2 bases respectively, with 14 bases between them. The CDR3 coding sequence is TGTGCCAGCAGCTTAAGTACAGGAAGGGGGCAAGAGACCCAGTACTTC. Translating it yields CASSLSTGRGQETQYF.

The chain couples TRBV7-8 to TRBJ1-4; TRBD1 is a possible D gene (5 bases). This CDR3 comprises 14 residues. The V end lost 7 bases, the J end lost 5 bases, and 14 bases lay between the germline ends. The germline CDR1 and CDR2 sequences are SGHVS and FQNEAQ. CDR3 sequence (DNA): TGTGCCAGCACGGTAACAGGACTAAATGAAAAACTGTTTTTT. It is translated as CASTVTGLNEKLFF.

V is TRBV7-2 and J is TRBJ1-2, with 8 positions matching TRBD1. This CDR3 is built from 15 residues. Germline V gives CDR1 SGHTA, CDR2 FQGNSA. Unmatched junction bases numbered 8, after V lost 0 bases and J lost 8 bases. Here the CDR3 DNA reads TGTGCCAGCAGCTTAGCGGCGCAGGGGGCGGGAGGCTACACCTTC. It specifies CASSLAAQGAGGYTF.

V gene TRBV4-1 combines with J gene TRBJ2-3; TRBD2 matches at 9 bases. Germline values: CDR1 MGHRA, CDR2 YSYEKL. V gave up 0 bases and J gave up 2 bases; unmatched junction bases: 6. The CDR3 sequence is 17 residues long. CDR3: CASSQETSGRPTDTQYF. Here the CDR3 DNA reads TGCGCCAGCAGCCAAGAGACTAGCGGTAGACCCACAGATACGCAGTATTTT.

The V gene is TRBV19, the J gene TRBJ2-3; a possible D gene is TRBD1 (5 bases). V shed 3 bases and J shed 6 bases, with 13 bases lying between them. Germline CDR1 and CDR2: LNHDA and SQIVND (reference sequence). The CDR3 is 14 residues long. Written as DNA, the CDR3 is TGTGCCAGTAGTATCGGACATGCACCGGATACGCAGTATTTT. Its translation is CASSIGHAPDTQYF. Variable domain in full (rest from reference TRBV19 and TRBJ2-3): DGGITQSPKYLFRKEGQNVTLSCEQNLNHDAMYWYRQDPGQGLRLIYYSQIVNDFQKGDIAEGYSVSREKKESFPLTVTSAQKNPTAFYLCASSIGHAPDTQYFGPGTRLTVL.

This chain connects TRBV5-6 to TRBJ2-6, with D maybe TRBD2 (5 bases). Germline values: CDR1 SGHDT, CDR2 YYEEEE. Trimming cost V 0 bases and J 0 bases, with 13 bases left between them. This CDR3 has 18 amino acids. In DNA, the CDR3 is TGTGCCAGCAGCTTGGCCACGGGGTACGCCTCTGGGGCCAACGTCCTGACTTTC. Encoded protein: CASSLATGYASGANVLTF. The full variable domain, its missing parts supplied by reference TRBV5-6 and TRBJ2-6, is DAGVTQSPTHLIKTRGQQVTLRCSPKSGHDTVSWYQQALGQGPQFIFQYYEEEERQRGNFPDRFSGHQFPNYSSELNVNALLLGDSALYLCASSLATGYASGANVLTFGAGSRLTVL.

This chain links TRBV7-2 with TRBJ2-5, with 7 bases matching TRBD1. Trimming at V came to 1 base and at J to 2 bases, leaving 4 bases not matched to a gene. This CDR3 spans 15 amino acids. CDR1 SGHTA and CDR2 FQGNSA come from the germline V gene. The CDR3 DNA sequence: TGTGCCAGCAGCTTAGGAGGCAGGGGGCAAGAGACCCAGTACTTC. It encodes CASSLGGRGQETQYF.

The chain employs TRBV13 and TRBJ2-7; the D is unclear. V lost 2 bases to trimming and J lost 7 bases, with 21 bases between them. The CDR3 spans 16 residues. CDR1 is PRHDT, CDR2 FYEKMQ, per germline (reference sequence). Here the CDR3 reads CASSLFERRYYEEQYF. The DNA of the CDR3 is TGTGCCAGCAGCTTATTCGAGAGGCGCTACTACGAAGAGCAGTACTTC.

The chain combines TRBV27 with TRBJ2-1, with TRBD2 matching 10 bases. J was trimmed by 6 bases and V by 5 bases; bases with no gene match: 13. Germline assignment: CDR1 MNHEY and CDR2 SMNVEV (reference sequence). The CDR3 has 17 residues. The CDR3 sequence is CASSPPLISGRPNEQFF. CDR3 in DNA: TGTGCCAGCAGTCCCCCCTTGATTAGCGGGAGGCCCAATGAGCAGTTCTTC.

In its sample, this clone was seen once. This CDR3 is CASSELGTGAETQYF. The CDR3 DNA is TGTGCCAGCAGTGAATTAGGGACAGGGGCGGAGACCCAGTACTTC. V is TRBV6-1 and J is TRBJ2-5; 10 positions match TRBD1. The V and J ends lost 2 bases and 5 bases, in that order; junction bases with no gene match: 5. The germline V gene encodes CDR1 MNHNS and CDR2 SASEGT. The CDR3 contains 15 residues.

This sequence joins TRBV30 and TRBJ1-4; 8 positions match TRBD1. The germline V gene encodes CDR1 GTSNPN and CDR2 SVGIG (reference sequence). Losses at the gene ends were 0 bases for V and 8 bases for J; bases not matched to a gene: 8. The CDR3 runs to 15 residues. The CDR3 is CAWSVGDRQGEKLFF. The CDR3 nucleotides are TGTGCCTGGAGTGTCGGGGACCGACAGGGGGAAAAACTGTTTTTT.

This clone was counted once. The chain has TRBV5-1 and TRBJ2-2, with D tentatively TRBD1 (6 bases). The length of the CDR3 is 15 residues. V lost 4 bases, J lost 3 bases, and 13 bases lay in between. CDR1 and CDR2 from the germline V gene are SGHRS and YFSETQ. As DNA, the CDR3 is TGCGCCAGCAGCCTATCAGGGGCGGACACCGGGGAGCTGTTTTTT. It is translated as CASSLSGADTGELFF.

The chain is built from TRBV29-1 and TRBJ2-5, with a tentative D call TRBD2 (5 bases). The V gene lost 4 bases and the J gene lost 4 bases, with 13 bases spanning the gap. The V gene's germline CDR1 is SQVTM and CDR2 ANQGSEA. This CDR3 region has 13 residues. CDR3 coding DNA: TGCAGCGTTGCGAGGGTCGTTGGAGAGACCCAGTACTTC. It specifies CSVARVVGETQYF.

This clone was found once. The chain has TRBV7-3 and TRBJ2-3; TRBD2 is a possible D gene (5 bases). Looked up from germline, CDR1 is SGHTA and CDR2 is FQGTGA. CDR3 length: 15 amino acids. The V and J ends lost 4 bases and 2 bases respectively, with 13 bases between them. The CDR3 loop is CASSSGLTITDTQYF. In DNA, the CDR3 is TGTGCCAGCAGCTCTGGACTCACGATCACAGATACGCAGTATTTT.

The V call is TRBV5-1, the J call TRBJ1-6, with D unresolved. CDR3 length: 15 residues. The V end was cut by 0 bases, the J end by 6 bases, with 10 bases between. Germline CDR1 reads SGHRS; CDR2 reads YFSETQ. The CDR3 region is CASSLGAATNSPLHF. In nucleotides, the CDR3 is TGCGCCAGCAGCTTGGGGGCAGCTACTAATTCACCCCTCCACTTT.

The V gene is TRBV5-1, the J gene TRBJ1-5; possibly TRBD1 for D (6 bases). Trimming removed 0 bases from V and 6 bases from J, with 10 bases in between. The V gene's germline CDR1 is SGHRS and CDR2 YFSETQ. The CDR3 spans 14 residues. CDR3 DNA sequence: TGCGCCAGCAGCTTGGGAGGGGGAAGTCAGCCCCAGCATTTT. This codes for CASSLGGGSQPQHF.

This clone was detected only a few times. The rearrangement uses TRBV7-8 and TRBJ1-6, with 9 bases aligning to TRBD1. CDR1 is SGHVS, CDR2 FQNEAQ, per germline. CDR3 length: 15 amino acids. With 5 bases clipped from V and 10 bases from J, the junction kept 9 bases outside the gene matches. The CDR3 nucleotides are TGTGCCAGCAGCGTAACCGGGACAGGGAACTCACCCCTCCACTTT. Translating gives CASSVTGTGNSPLHF.

The rearrangement links TRBV4-2 to TRBJ2-7; 9 bases are a match to TRBD2. This CDR3 comprises 15 residues. Germline-derived CDR1 and CDR2 are LGHNA and YNFKEQ. V shed 1 base and J 7 bases; nucleotides not matched to a gene: 8. The DNA of the CDR3 is TGTGCCAGCAGCCAAGCGAGCGGGGGGACCCAGGAGCAGTACTTC. Translated, it gives CASSQASGGTQEQYF.

The chain is built from TRBV30 and TRBJ1-3; D is possibly TRBD1 (6 bases). The CDR3 loop spans 14 amino acids. V lost 4 bases to trimming and J lost 3 bases, with 13 bases between them. CDR1 and CDR2 (germline): GTSNPN, SVGIG (reference sequence). This CDR3 is CAWNTGIGGNTIYF. In nucleotides, the CDR3 is TGTGCCTGGAATACAGGGATTGGTGGAAACACCATATATTTT. Based on the CDR3 plus reference TRBV30 and TRBJ1-3, the full variable domain is SQTIHQWPATLVQPVGSPLSLECTVEGTSNPNLYWYRQAAGRGLQLLFYSVGIGQISSEVPQNLSASRPQDRQFILSSKKLLLSDSGFYLCAWNTGIGGNTIYFGEGSWLTVV.